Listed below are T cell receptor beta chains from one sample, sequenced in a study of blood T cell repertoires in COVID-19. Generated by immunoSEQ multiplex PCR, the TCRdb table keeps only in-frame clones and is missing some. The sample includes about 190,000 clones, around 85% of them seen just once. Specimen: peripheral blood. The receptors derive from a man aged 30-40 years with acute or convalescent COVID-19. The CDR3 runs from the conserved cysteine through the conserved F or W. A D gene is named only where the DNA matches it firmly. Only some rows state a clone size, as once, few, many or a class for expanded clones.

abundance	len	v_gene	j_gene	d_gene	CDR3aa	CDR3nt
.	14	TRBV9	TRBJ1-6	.	CASRGDTLYSPLHF	TGTGCCAGCAGGGGTGACACACTGTATTCACCCCTCCACTTT
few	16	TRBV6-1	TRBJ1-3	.	CASSEAGSHSGNTIYF	TGTGCCAGCAGTGAAGCGGGCAGTCACTCTGGAAACACCATATATTTT
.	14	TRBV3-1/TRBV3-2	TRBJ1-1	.	CASSRGQVNTEAFF	TGTGCCAGCAGCCGAGGGCAGGTGAACACTGAAGCTTTCTTT
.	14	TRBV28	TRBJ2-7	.	CASSLGGGGYEQYF	TGTGCCAGCAGTTTAGGAGGGGGCGGGTACGAGCAGTACTTC
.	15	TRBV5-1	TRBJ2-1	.	CASSPGWGSYNEQFF	TGCGCCAGCAGCCCGGGTTGGGGCAGCTACAATGAGCAGTTCTTC
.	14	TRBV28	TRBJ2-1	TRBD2	CASPLAGAGNEQFF	TGTGCCAGCCCATTAGCGGGAGCAGGGAATGAGCAGTTCTTC
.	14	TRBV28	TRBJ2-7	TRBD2	CASSLGLAGDEQYF	TGTGCCAGCAGTTTGGGACTAGCGGGAGACGAGCAGTACTTC
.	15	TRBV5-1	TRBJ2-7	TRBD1	CASSLGQGSSYEQYF	TGCGCCAGCAGCCTGGGACAGGGCAGCTCCTACGAGCAGTACTTC
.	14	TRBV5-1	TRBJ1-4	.	CASTGTSTNEKLFF	TGCGCCAGCACCGGGACTTCAACTAATGAAAAACTGTTTTTT
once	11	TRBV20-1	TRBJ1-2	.	CSAFRGDGYTF	TGCAGTGCTTTTCGGGGGGATGGCTACACCTTC
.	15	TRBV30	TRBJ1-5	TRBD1	CAWSADRASHQPQHF	TGTGCCTGGAGTGCAGACAGGGCAAGTCATCAGCCCCAGCATTTT
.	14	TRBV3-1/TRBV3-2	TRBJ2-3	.	CASSQRGSTDTQYF	TGTGCCAGCAGCCAGCGGGGTAGCACAGATACGCAGTATTTT
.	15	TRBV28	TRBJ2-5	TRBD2	CASSRGGGRRETQYF	TGTGCCAGCAGCCGGGGCGGGGGAAGGAGAGAGACCCAGTACTTC
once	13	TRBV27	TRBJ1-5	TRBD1	CASSRTGDQPQHF	TGTGCCAGCAGTAGGACAGGTGATCAGCCCCAGCATTTT
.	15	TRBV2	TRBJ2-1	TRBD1	CASSSYRGPNYEQFF	TGTGCCAGCAGTTCCTACAGGGGGCCGAATTATGAGCAGTTCTTC
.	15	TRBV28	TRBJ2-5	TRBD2	CASSSLGLAGETQYF	TGTGCCAGCAGTTCACTCGGACTAGCGGGGGAGACCCAGTACTTC
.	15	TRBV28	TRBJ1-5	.	CASMLAGGGNQPQHF	TGTGCCAGCATGCTAGCTGGGGGCGGTAATCAGCCCCAGCATTTT
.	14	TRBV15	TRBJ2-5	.	CATSRPGFGETQYF	TGTGCCACCAGCCGACCAGGGTTCGGAGAGACCCAGTACTTC
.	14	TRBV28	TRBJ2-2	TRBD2	CASTATSNTGELFF	TGTGCCAGCACCGCGACTAGCAACACCGGGGAGCTGTTTTTT
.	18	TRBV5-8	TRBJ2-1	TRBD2	CASSSTIRARGGAHEQFF	TGTGCCAGCAGCTCCACCATCCGAGCTCGCGGGGGGGCCCATGAGCAGTTCTTC
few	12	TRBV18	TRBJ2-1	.	CASSPLGGEQFF	TGTGCCAGCTCACCACTTGGAGGGGAGCAGTTCTTC
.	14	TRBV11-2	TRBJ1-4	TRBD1	CASSGDRTNEKLFF	TGTGCCAGCAGCGGGGACAGGACGAATGAAAAACTGTTTTTT
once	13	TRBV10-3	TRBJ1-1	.	CAISESGGHEAFF	TGTGCCATCAGTGAGTCGGGTGGGCATGAAGCTTTCTTT
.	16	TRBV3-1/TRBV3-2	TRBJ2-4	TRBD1	CASSPEYGTVRDIQYF	TGTGCCAGCAGCCCTGAGTACGGGACAGTCAGGGACATTCAGTACTTC
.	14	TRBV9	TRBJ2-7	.	CASSVGSADGEQYF	TGTGCCAGCAGCGTTGGGAGCGCCGATGGGGAGCAGTACTTC
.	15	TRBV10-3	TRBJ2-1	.	CAISDWTINYNEQFF	TGTGCCATCAGTGACTGGACTATCAACTACAATGAGCAGTTCTTC
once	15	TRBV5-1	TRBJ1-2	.	CASSIYQGLSYGYTF	TGCGCCAGCAGCATTTACCAGGGGTTGTCCTATGGCTACACCTTC
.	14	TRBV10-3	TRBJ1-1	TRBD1	CAISTLRGRNEAFF	TGTGCCATCAGTACACTCAGGGGGCGAAATGAAGCTTTCTTT
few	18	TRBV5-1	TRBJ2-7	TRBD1	CASSRTTRTGQSSYEQYF	TGCGCCAGCAGCCGGACGACGCGGACAGGGCAAAGCTCCTACGAGCAGTACTTC
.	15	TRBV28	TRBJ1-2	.	CASSSGGGLWGGYTF	TGTGCCAGCAGTTCGGGGGGAGGTCTTTGGGGCGGCTACACCTTC
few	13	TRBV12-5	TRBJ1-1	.	CASGLAGLTEAFF	TGTGCTAGTGGTTTGGCAGGGCTCACTGAAGCTTTCTTT
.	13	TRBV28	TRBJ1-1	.	CASLNTRNTEAFF	TGTGCCAGCCTTAATACAAGGAACACTGAAGCTTTCTTT
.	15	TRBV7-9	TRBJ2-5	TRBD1	CASSLWGQEKETQYF	TGTGCCAGCAGCTTATGGGGACAGGAAAAAGAGACCCAGTACTTC
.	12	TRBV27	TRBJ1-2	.	CASSLNGYGYTF	TGTGCCAGCAGTTTAAACGGTTATGGCTACACCTTC
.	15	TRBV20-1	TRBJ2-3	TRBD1	CSASNQAGGRDTQYF	TGCAGTGCTAGTAACCAGGCAGGGGGTCGAGATACGCAGTATTTT
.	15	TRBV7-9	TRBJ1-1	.	CASSQSLSGGIEAFF	TGTGCCAGCAGCCAATCCCTTTCGGGGGGGATTGAAGCTTTCTTT
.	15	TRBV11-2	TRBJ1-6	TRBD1	CASTQGQGGDSPLHF	TGTGCCAGCACTCAAGGACAGGGAGGTGATTCACCCCTCCACTTT
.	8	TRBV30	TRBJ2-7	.	CAPFGQYF	TGTGCCCCGTTCGGGCAGTACTTC
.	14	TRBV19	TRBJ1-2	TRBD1	CASSTTGTFYGYTF	TGTGCCAGTAGTACGACAGGGACCTTTTATGGCTACACCTTC
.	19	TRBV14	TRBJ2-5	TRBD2	CASSPARLAGSPGIKTQYF	TGTGCCAGCAGCCCAGCTCGACTAGCGGGGAGCCCGGGGATAAAGACCCAGTACTTC
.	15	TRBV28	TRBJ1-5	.	CASSLVWRVKQPQHF	TGTGCCAGCAGTTTAGTATGGAGGGTTAAGCAGCCCCAGCATTTT
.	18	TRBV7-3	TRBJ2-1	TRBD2	CASSLGGSGRGSYNEQFF	TGTGCCAGCAGCTTAGGGGGAAGCGGGAGGGGCTCCTACAATGAGCAGTTCTTC
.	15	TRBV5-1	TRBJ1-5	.	CASSAGGNSNQPQHF	TGCGCCAGCAGCGCTGGGGGGAATAGCAATCAGCCCCAGCATTTT
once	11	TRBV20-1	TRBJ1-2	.	CSAPRADGYTF	TGCAGTGCTCCTCGTGCGGATGGCTACACCTTC
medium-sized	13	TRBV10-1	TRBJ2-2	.	CASSEDYTGELFF	TGCGCCAGCAGTGAGGACTACACCGGGGAGCTGTTTTTT
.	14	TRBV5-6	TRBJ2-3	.	CASSLLAPTDTQYF	TGTGCCAGCAGCTTACTAGCCCCCACAGATACGCAGTATTTT
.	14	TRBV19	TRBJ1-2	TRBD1	CASTPTGELYGYTF	TGTGCCAGTACCCCAACAGGGGAACTCTATGGCTACACCTTC
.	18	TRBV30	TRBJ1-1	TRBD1	CAWSVPPGTGRMNTEAFF	TGTGCCTGGAGTGTACCCCCCGGGACAGGGAGAATGAACACTGAAGCTTTCTTT
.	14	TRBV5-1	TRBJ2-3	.	CASSLSSSTDTQYF	TGCGCCAGCAGCCTTAGTTCTAGTACAGATACGCAGTATTTT
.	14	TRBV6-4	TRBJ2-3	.	CASSDRGTTDTQYF	TGTGCCAGCAGTGACCGGGGTACCACAGATACGCAGTATTTT
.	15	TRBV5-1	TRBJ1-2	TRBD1	CASSDWDRPSYGYTF	TGCGCCAGCAGCGATTGGGACAGGCCGTCCTATGGCTACACCTTC
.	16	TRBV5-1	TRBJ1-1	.	CASSLSPGQGNTEAFF	TGCGCCAGCAGCTTGTCCCCGGGCCAGGGGAACACTGAAGCTTTCTTT
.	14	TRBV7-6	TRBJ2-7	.	CASSRDTTAYEQYF	TGTGCCAGCAGCAGGGACACGACAGCCTACGAGCAGTACTTC
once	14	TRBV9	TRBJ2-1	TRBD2	CASSVAGGSAEQFF	TGTGCCAGCAGCGTAGCGGGGGGGTCGGCGGAGCAGTTCTTC